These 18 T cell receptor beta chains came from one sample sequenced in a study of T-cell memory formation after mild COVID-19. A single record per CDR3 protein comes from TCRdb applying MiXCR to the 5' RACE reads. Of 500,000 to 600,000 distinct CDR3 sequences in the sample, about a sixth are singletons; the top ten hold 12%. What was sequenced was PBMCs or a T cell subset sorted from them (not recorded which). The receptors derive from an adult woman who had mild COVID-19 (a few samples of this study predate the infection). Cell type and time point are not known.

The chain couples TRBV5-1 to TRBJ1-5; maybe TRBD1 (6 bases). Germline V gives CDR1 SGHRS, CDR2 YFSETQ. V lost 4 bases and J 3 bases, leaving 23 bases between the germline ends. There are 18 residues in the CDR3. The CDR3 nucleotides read TGCGCCAGCAGCCCTGGGTTGCGGCCAGGGGAATCCAATCAGCCCCAGCATTTT. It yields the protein CASSPGLRPGESNQPQHF.

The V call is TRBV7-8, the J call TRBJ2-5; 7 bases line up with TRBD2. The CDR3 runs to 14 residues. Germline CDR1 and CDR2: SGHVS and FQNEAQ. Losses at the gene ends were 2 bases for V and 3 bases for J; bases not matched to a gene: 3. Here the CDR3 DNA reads TGTGCCAGCAGCTTATGGGAGGGCAAAGAGACCCAGTACTTC. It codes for CASSLWEGKETQYF.

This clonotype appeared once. CDR3 residues: CSARDGLNSPLHF. The CDR3 coding sequence is TGCAGTGCTCGGGACGGACTAAATTCACCCCTCCACTTT. This chain uses TRBV20-1 with TRBJ1-6; D possibly corresponds to TRBD1 (5 bases). Germline V gene sequence: CDR1 DFQATT, CDR2 SNEGSKA (reference sequence). The CDR3 totals 13 residues. V was cut by 5 bases and J by 7 bases, with 12 bases left in between.

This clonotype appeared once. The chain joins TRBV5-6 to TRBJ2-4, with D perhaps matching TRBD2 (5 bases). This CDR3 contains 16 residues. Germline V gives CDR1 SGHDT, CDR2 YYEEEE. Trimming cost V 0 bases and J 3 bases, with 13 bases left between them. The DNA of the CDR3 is TGTGCCAGCAGCTTGGATCTATTTGGGAGCAAAAACATTCAGTACTTC. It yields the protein CASSLDLFGSKNIQYF.

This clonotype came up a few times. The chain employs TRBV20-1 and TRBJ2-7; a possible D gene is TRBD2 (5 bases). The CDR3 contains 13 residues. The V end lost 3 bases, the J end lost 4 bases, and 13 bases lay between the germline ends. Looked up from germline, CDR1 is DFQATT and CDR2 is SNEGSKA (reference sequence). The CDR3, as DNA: TGCAGTGCTAGCAGCGGAGACTCATACGAGCAGTACTTC. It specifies CSASSGDSYEQYF.

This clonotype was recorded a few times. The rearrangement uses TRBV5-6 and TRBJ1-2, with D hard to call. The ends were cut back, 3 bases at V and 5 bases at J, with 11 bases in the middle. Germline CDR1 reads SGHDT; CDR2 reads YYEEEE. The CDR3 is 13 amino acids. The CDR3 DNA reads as TGTGCCAGCAGCTCTGGGTCCTCTTATGGCTACACCTTC. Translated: CASSSGSSYGYTF.

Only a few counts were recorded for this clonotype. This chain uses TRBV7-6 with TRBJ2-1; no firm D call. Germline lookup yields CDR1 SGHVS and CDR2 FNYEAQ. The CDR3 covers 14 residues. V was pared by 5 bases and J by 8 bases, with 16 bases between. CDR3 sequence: CASSHGADPDEQFF. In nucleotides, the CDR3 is TGTGCCAGCAGCCACGGAGCCGACCCGGATGAGCAGTTCTTC.

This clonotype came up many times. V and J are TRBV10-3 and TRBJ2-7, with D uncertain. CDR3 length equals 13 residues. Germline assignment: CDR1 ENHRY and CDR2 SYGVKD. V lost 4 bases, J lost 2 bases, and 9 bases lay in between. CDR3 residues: CAISGVRTYEQYF. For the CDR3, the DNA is TGTGCCATCAGTGGGGTTAGAACCTACGAGCAGTACTTC.

The CDR3 sequence is CSARQSGRTGELFF. The CDR3 DNA follows: TGCAGTGCTAGACAGAGCGGGAGGACCGGGGAGCTGTTTTTT. V usage is TRBV20-1 and J usage is TRBJ2-2, with 9 bases fitting TRBD2. The CDR3 runs to 14 residues. CDR1 DFQATT and CDR2 SNEGSKA come from the germline V gene (reference sequence). The J segment lost 5 bases and the V segment lost 2 bases, leaving 3 bases of the junction unmatched.

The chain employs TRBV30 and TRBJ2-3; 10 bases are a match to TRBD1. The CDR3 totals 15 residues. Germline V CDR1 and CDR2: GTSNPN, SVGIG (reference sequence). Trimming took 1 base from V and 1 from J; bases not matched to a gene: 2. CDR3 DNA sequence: TGTGCCTGGAGTGCCGGGACAGGGGGCACAGATACGCAGTATTTT. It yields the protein CAWSAGTGGTDTQYF.

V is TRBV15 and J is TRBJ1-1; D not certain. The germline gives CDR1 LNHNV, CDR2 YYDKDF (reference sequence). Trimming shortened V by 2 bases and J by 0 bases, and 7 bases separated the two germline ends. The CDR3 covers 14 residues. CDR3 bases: TGTGCCACCAGCAGAAGCAGTCTGAACACTGAAGCTTTCTTT. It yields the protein CATSRSSLNTEAFF.

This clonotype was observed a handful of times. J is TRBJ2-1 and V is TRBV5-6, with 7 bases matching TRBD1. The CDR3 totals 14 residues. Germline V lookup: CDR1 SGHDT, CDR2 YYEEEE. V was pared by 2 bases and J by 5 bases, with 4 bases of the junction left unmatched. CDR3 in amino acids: CASSFRDRHNEQFF. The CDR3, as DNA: TGTGCCAGCAGCTTCCGGGACAGACACAATGAGCAGTTCTTC.

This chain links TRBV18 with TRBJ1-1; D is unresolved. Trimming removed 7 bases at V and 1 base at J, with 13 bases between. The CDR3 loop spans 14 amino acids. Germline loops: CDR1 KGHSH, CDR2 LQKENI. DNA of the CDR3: TGTGCCAGCTTAGACTCGGCACCGAACACTGAAGCTTTCTTT. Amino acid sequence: CASLDSAPNTEAFF.

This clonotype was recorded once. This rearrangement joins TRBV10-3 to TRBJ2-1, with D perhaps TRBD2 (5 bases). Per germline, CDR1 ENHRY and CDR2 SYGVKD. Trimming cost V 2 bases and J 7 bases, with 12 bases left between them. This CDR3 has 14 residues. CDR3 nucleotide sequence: TGTGCCATCAGTGAGCTACTAGGAAGGAATGAGCAGTTCTTC. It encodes CAISELLGRNEQFF.

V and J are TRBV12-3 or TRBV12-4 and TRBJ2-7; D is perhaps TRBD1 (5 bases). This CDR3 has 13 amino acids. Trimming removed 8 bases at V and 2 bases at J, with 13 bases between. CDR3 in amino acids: CASGRTIPYEQYF. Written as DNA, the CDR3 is TGTGCCAGCGGAAGGACAATTCCCTACGAGCAGTACTTC.

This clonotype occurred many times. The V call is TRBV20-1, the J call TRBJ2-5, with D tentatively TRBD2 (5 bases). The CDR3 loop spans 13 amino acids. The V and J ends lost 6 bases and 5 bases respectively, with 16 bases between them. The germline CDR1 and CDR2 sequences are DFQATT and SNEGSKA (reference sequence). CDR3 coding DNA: TGCAGTGCGGACCGGGGATCCCAGGAGACCCAGTACTTC. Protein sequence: CSADRGSQETQYF.

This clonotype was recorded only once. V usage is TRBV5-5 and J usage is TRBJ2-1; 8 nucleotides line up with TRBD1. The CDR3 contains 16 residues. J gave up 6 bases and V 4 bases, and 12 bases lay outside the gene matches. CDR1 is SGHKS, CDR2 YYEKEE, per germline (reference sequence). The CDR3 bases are TGTGCCAGCAGCGCTCGGGCTCAGGGGGCCGGCAATGAGCAGTTCTTC. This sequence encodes CASSARAQGAGNEQFF. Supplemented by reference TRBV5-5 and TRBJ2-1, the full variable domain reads DAGVTQSPTHLIKTRGQQVTLRCSPISGHKSVSWYQQVLGQGPQFIFQYYEKEERGRGNFPDRFSARQFPNYSSELNVNALLLGDSALYLCASSARAQGAGNEQFFGPGTRLTVL.

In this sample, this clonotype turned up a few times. Here the CDR3 DNA reads TGTGCCAGTAGTCCTCGGGACAGCGAGCAGTACTTC. This gives the protein CASSPRDSEQYF. This sequence joins TRBV19 and TRBJ2-7, with TRBD1 matching 7 bases. Trimming at V came to 5 bases and at J to 6 bases, leaving 4 bases not matched to a gene. This CDR3 contains 12 residues. CDR1 is LNHDA, CDR2 SQIVND, per germline (reference sequence).